This TCR beta chain was captured by sequencing in a study of T-cell reconstitution after alpha-beta-depleted transplantation in children. Unique molecular identifiers were built into the TCRbeta library. TCRdb ran MiXCR on the PCR reads and lists one entry per CDR3 protein. The data show fewer than 1 million distinct CDR3 sequences, with roughly 15% seen just once and roughly 5% held by the top ten. V gave up 5 bases and J gave up 2 bases; unmatched junction bases: 5. The CDR3 length is 16 residues. The germline V gene encodes CDR1 SEHNR and CDR2 FQNEAQ (reference sequence). The sequencing here drew on PBMCs, mostly from graft donor cells, taken 360 days after TCRalphabeta/CD19-depleted stem cell transplant. The chain employs TRBV7-9 and TRBJ2-3, with 12 bases matching TRBD2. The receptor was derived from a male patient younger than 18 who had a stem cell transplant for acute lymphoblastic leukemia, so the T cells may come from the graft donor. In DNA, the CDR3 is TGTGCCAGCAGCGCATCTAGCGGGAGGGACACAGATACGCAGTATTTT. Amino acid sequence: CASSASSGRDTDTQYF.